The 29 T cell receptor beta chains presented below share a single source sample, sequenced in a study of T cell repertoires in cytomegalovirus infection. From the reads, TCRdb called clonotypes with MiXCR, one entry per CDR3 protein. The sample yields hundreds of thousands of distinct CDR3 sequences, more than 25% seen once. No cognate antigen is known for these TCRs. The sequencing used cultured CD8+ T cells from PBMCs, collected from culture after CMV antigen stimulation. The receptors shown here come from a human donor in good health (CMV status not recorded). Some clones in this sample may be carry-over from other donors' samples.

The chain couples TRBV27 to TRBJ2-1, with D perhaps TRBD2 (7 bases). Germline V gene sequence: CDR1 MNHEY, CDR2 SMNVEV (reference sequence). CDR3 size: 14 residues. V was pared by 6 bases and J by 7 bases, with 16 bases between. The CDR3 coding sequence is TGTGCCAGCAGGAGAGGGGGGGCCGGGAATGAGCAGTTCTTC. This codes for CASRRGGAGNEQFF.

The chain joins TRBV6-2 or TRBV6-3 to TRBJ2-1; 7 bases agree with TRBD1. Germline V lookup: CDR1 MNHEY, CDR2 SVGEGT. The CDR3 has 15 residues. V shed 4 bases and J 5 bases; nucleotides not matched to a gene: 8. CDR3 nucleotide sequence: TGTGCCAGCAGTTCCCGGCAGGGGGTGCACAATGAGCAGTTCTTC. This translates into CASSSRQGVHNEQFF.

Only one count was recorded for this clonotype. The chain joins TRBV28 to TRBJ1-1; the D gene is possibly TRBD1 (5 bases). V lost 1 base to trimming and J lost 2 bases, with 11 bases between them. CDR3 size: 15 residues. Germline V gene data show CDR1 as MDHEN and CDR2 as SYDVKM. The CDR3 sequence: CASSLSGRTNTEAFF. CDR3 DNA sequence: TGTGCCAGCAGTTTATCGGGACGTACAAACACTGAAGCTTTCTTT.

CDR3 DNA sequence: TGTGCCAGCAGCTTACTCCCCCGTGCTGCAACTAATGAAAAACTGTTTTTT. This translates into CASSLLPRAATNEKLFF. V usage is TRBV7-9 and J usage is TRBJ1-4; D remains unclear. The CDR3 has 17 residues. From germline, CDR1 is SEHNR and CDR2 FQNEAQ (reference sequence). With 2 bases removed from V and 0 bases from J, the gap between germline ends came to 13 bases.

Only one count was recorded for this clonotype. The chain has TRBV4-2 and TRBJ1-2; 7 bases agree with TRBD1. The CDR3 is 15 amino acids. V trimming: 0 bases; J trimming: 4 bases; junction bases outside the gene matches: 5. Germline V CDR1 and CDR2: LGHNA, YNFKEQ. The CDR3 region is CASSQETGLRYGYTF. The CDR3 coding sequence is TGTGCCAGCAGCCAAGAGACAGGGCTGCGCTATGGCTACACCTTC.

The sample holds a few counts of this clonotype. The rearrangement joins TRBV7-9 to TRBJ1-1, with D hard to call. This CDR3 comprises 12 residues. Germline V gene lookup returns CDR1 SEHNR and CDR2 FQNEAQ (reference sequence). Trimming left V 1 base short and J 10 bases short, with 10 bases between. The DNA of the CDR3 is TGTGCCAGCAGCTTAGGGGCCCTGGGAGCTTTCTTT. Translated, it gives CASSLGALGAFF.

This clonotype showed up many times. The rearrangement joins TRBV7-9 to TRBJ2-7; 7 bases match TRBD1. The V segment lost 5 bases and the J segment 2 bases; nucleotides outside the gene matches: 3. Germline assignment: CDR1 SEHNR and CDR2 FQNEAQ (reference sequence). The CDR3 is 13 residues long. The CDR3 loop reads CASSGTEAYEQYF. The CDR3 coding sequence is TGTGCCAGCAGCGGGACAGAGGCCTACGAGCAGTACTTC.

This clonotype was seen at least ten times. The chain carries TRBV7-8 and TRBJ2-1, with 10 nucleotides matching TRBD2. With 5 bases clipped from V and 9 bases from J, the junction kept 10 bases outside the gene matches. This CDR3 has 15 residues. The germline V gene has CDR1 SGHVS and CDR2 FQNEAQ. In nucleotides, the CDR3 is TGTGCCAGCAGCCCGGGACTAGCGCCGTGGGGTGAGCAGTTCTTC. Translation gives CASSPGLAPWGEQFF.

The chain carries TRBV7-9 and TRBJ2-3; TRBD2 agrees at 11 bases. The J segment lost 1 base and the V segment lost 5 bases, leaving 5 bases of the junction unmatched. The CDR3 is 16 amino acids. From germline, CDR1 is SEHNR and CDR2 FQNEAQ (reference sequence). For the CDR3, the DNA is TGTGCCAGCAGCGTACCGACTAGCGGGGGCACAGATACGCAGTATTTT. Translated, it gives CASSVPTSGGTDTQYF.

The table lists this clonotype with many counts. Here the CDR3 reads CASSLNRDGALTDTQYF. The CDR3 nucleotides are TGTGCCAGCAGCCTAAACCGGGACGGCGCCCTCACAGATACGCAGTATTTT. The chain is built from TRBV7-8 and TRBJ2-3; D assignment may be TRBD1 or TRBD2 (5 bases each). The V end lost 5 bases, the J end lost 2 bases, and 20 bases lay between the germline ends. Germline V gene data show CDR1 as SGHVS and CDR2 as FQNEAQ. The CDR3 has 17 amino acids.

The chain is built from TRBV28 and TRBJ1-2, with D hard to call. This CDR3 has 15 amino acids. Trimming took off 4 bases at V and 4 bases at J, with 16 bases between the two ends. Germline CDR1 MDHEN, CDR2 SYDVKM. CDR3 in amino acids: CASSSPMEPGYGYTF. In nucleotides, the CDR3 is TGTGCCAGCAGTTCCCCCATGGAGCCAGGCTATGGCTACACCTTC.

V is TRBV7-9 and J is TRBJ1-5; D is unclear. Germline V lookup: CDR1 SEHNR, CDR2 FQNEAQ (reference sequence). V lost 4 bases to trimming and J lost 7 bases, with 14 bases between them. This CDR3 has 14 residues. Here the CDR3 DNA reads TGTGCCAGCAGCTCCAGTGCCAGCCGACAGCCCCAGCATTTT. The encoded protein is CASSSSASRQPQHF.

In its sample, this clonotype was seen a few times. This chain uses TRBV7-6 with TRBJ1-3; weak D call: TRBD1 (5 bases). Germline CDR1 is SGHVS and CDR2 is FNYEAQ. The CDR3 is 16 amino acids. The V end was cut by 5 bases, the J end by 0 bases, with 14 bases between. The CDR3 protein is CASSTRQSNSGNTIYF. The CDR3 DNA reads as TGTGCCAGCAGCACCAGACAGTCCAACTCTGGAAACACCATATATTTT.

The table lists this clonotype with many counts. The chain joins TRBV7-6 to TRBJ2-5; D is unclear. The germline V gene has CDR1 SGHVS and CDR2 FNYEAQ. The CDR3 runs to 14 residues. Deletions cut 1 base from V and 4 bases from J, with 10 bases between. CDR3 nucleotides: TGTGCCAGCAGCTTAGAGGTCTTCAGAGAGACCCAGTACTTC. Protein: CASSLEVFRETQYF.

The V and J genes are TRBV15 and TRBJ2-5, with TRBD1 matching 7 bases. The CDR3 loop spans 13 amino acids. Germline lookup yields CDR1 LNHNV and CDR2 YYDKDF (reference sequence). V was pared by 3 bases and J by 14 bases, with 12 bases of the junction left unmatched. The CDR3 region is CATSSKKGRGTYF. The DNA for the CDR3 is TGTGCCACCAGCAGTAAGAAGGGCAGGGGGACCTACTTC.

This clonotype was detected only a few times. The junction and the germline gene differ at one end; a read error may be behind it. The rearrangement joins TRBV5-1 to TRBJ2-1; tentatively, D is TRBD1 (6 bases). Germline assignment: CDR1 SGHRS and CDR2 YFSETQ. This CDR3 spans 16 amino acids. This CDR3 is CASRLGLQGPYNEQFF. The CDR3 nucleotides are TGCGCCAGCAGATTGGGGTTGCAGGGGCCCTACAATGAGCAGTTCTTC.

This clonotype was observed a handful of times. This chain connects TRBV5-6 to TRBJ1-1, with 7 bases identical to TRBD1. The CDR3 consists of 14 residues. Germline V gene lookup returns CDR1 SGHDT and CDR2 YYEEEE. Trimming removed 1 base from V and 7 bases from J; junction bases left unmatched: 7. The CDR3 nucleotides read TGTGCCAGCAGCTTGTATGAGGGGGCAGATGAAGCTTTCTTT. Its protein product is CASSLYEGADEAFF. Using reference TRBV5-6 and TRBJ1-1 for the parts outside the CDR3, the full variable domain is DAGVTQSPTHLIKTRGQQVTLRCSPKSGHDTVSWYQQALGQGPQFIFQYYEEEERQRGNFPDRFSGHQFPNYSSELNVNALLLGDSALYLCASSLYEGADEAFFGQGTRLTVV.

This clonotype was seen a handful of times. This chain joins TRBV6-2 or TRBV6-3 and TRBJ2-7; D is perhaps TRBD1 (7 bases). V lost 0 bases and J lost 4, with 19 bases in between. CDR1 and CDR2 (germline): MNHEY, SVGEGT. The CDR3 length is 17 residues. CDR3 nucleotide sequence: TGTGCCAGCAGTTACTCAGGCGCGGGACAGAGGGTTTACGAGCAGTACGTC. Encoded protein: CASSYSGAGQRVYEQYV.

In this sample, this clonotype turned up many times. The chain combines TRBV7-9 with TRBJ1-1, with D possibly matching TRBD1 (5 bases). V shed 5 bases and J shed 3 bases, with 22 bases lying between them. The CDR3 is 17 amino acids. CDR1 and CDR2 (germline): SEHNR, FQNEAQ (reference sequence). The CDR3 bases are TGTGCCAGCAGCCCAGGGATAGGATCCGATGCTTACACTGAAGCTTTCTTT. Amino acids: CASSPGIGSDAYTEAFF.

This clonotype appeared once. V is TRBV10-3 and J is TRBJ1-2, with D tentatively TRBD1 (5 bases). The CDR3 length is 17 residues. The germline V gene encodes CDR1 ENHRY and CDR2 SYGVKD. The V end was cut by 4 bases, the J end by 8 bases, with 26 bases between. CDR3 loop: CAISVQLEGPERRGYTF. The CDR3 region has the DNA TGTGCCATCAGTGTTCAATTGGAGGGACCCGAGCGACGAGGCTACACCTTC.

The chain carries TRBV11-2 and TRBJ2-3, with 11 nucleotides matching TRBD2. This CDR3 has 16 amino acids. After removal of 5 bases from V and 6 bases from J, the junction contained 10 bases not matched to a gene. Germline assignment: CDR1 SGHAT and CDR2 FQNNGV. The CDR3 sequence is CASSQLAGESPDTQYF. CDR3 bases: TGTGCCAGCAGCCAACTAGCGGGGGAGTCCCCGGATACGCAGTATTTT.

The genes are TRBV13 and TRBJ2-3; D is unresolved. The CDR3 sequence is 15 residues long. Germline CDR1 PRHDT, CDR2 FYEKMQ (reference sequence). V was pared by 5 bases and J by 0 bases, with 12 bases between. CDR3 DNA sequence: TGTGCCAGCAGCCACGGGTTTTCAAGCACAGATACGCAGTATTTT. This translates into CASSHGFSSTDTQYF.

This clonotype was detected a few times. The V and J genes are TRBV6-1 and TRBJ2-3, with 9 bases identical to TRBD2. CDR3 length: 16 residues. The V and J ends lost 1 base and 2 bases, in that order; junction bases with no gene match: 4. Germline loops: CDR1 MNHNS, CDR2 SASEGT. CDR3 coding DNA: TGTGCCAGCAGTGAAGGTTTAGCGGGGGTCACAGATACGCAGTATTTT. Encoded protein: CASSEGLAGVTDTQYF.

This clonotype is a singleton in its sample. V and J are TRBV28 and TRBJ2-5; possible D gene TRBD2, 5 bases. Per germline, CDR1 MDHEN and CDR2 SYDVKM. The CDR3 covers 14 residues. The V and J ends lost 7 bases and 0 bases respectively, with 12 bases between them. As DNA, the CDR3 is TGTGCCAGCACCATGGACTCTCACCAAGAGACCCAGTACTTC. Translation gives CASTMDSHQETQYF.

This clonotype came up once. The genes are TRBV7-6 and TRBJ2-1; the D gene could be TRBD1 or TRBD2 (5 bases each). The CDR3 has 16 amino acids. Looked up from germline, CDR1 is SGHVS and CDR2 is FNYEAQ. V lost 5 bases to trimming and J lost 4 bases, with 18 bases between them. CDR3 nucleotides: TGTGCCAGCAGCCCCAGAACAGCGAGGGGATACAATGAGCAGTTCTTC. Its protein product is CASSPRTARGYNEQFF.

The sample holds many counts of this clonotype. This CDR3 reads CASSLEYDEQYV. CDR3 DNA sequence: TGTGCCAGCAGCTTAGAGTACGACGAGCAGTACGTC. The V and J genes are TRBV7-9 and TRBJ2-7; D call uncertain. The ends were cut back, 1 base at V and 5 bases at J, with 6 bases in the middle. The CDR3 loop spans 12 amino acids. Germline CDR1 reads SEHNR; CDR2 reads FQNEAQ (reference sequence).

The chain links TRBV27 to TRBJ1-4; TRBD1 is a possible D gene (6 bases). CDR1 is MNHEY and CDR2 is SMNVEV in the germline V gene (reference sequence). The CDR3 runs 15 residues. Trimming pared 6 bases from V and 7 bases from J, leaving 18 bases between. The CDR3: CASSVLGGFGEKLFF. DNA of the CDR3: TGTGCCAGCAGCGTGCTAGGGGGATTCGGTGAAAAACTGTTTTTT.

This clonotype showed up just a few times. The J gene is TRBJ2-7, the V gene TRBV27, with D perhaps matching TRBD1 or TRBD2 (7 bases each). Germline assignment: CDR1 MNHEY and CDR2 SMNVEV (reference sequence). The V gene lost 5 bases and the J gene lost 9 bases, with 26 bases spanning the gap. The CDR3 is 16 residues long. DNA of the CDR3: TGTGCCAGCAGTCCCTCAGGGGGGGATTGGGATCTCGGGCAGTACTTC. Amino acid sequence: CASSPSGGDWDLGQYF.

Comment on this clonotype: One end of the junction is discordant with germline, which a read error may explain. The chain employs TRBV5-1 and TRBJ2-2; D remains unclear. The V gene's germline CDR1 is SGHRS and CDR2 YFSETQ. This CDR3 has 11 residues. CDR3 sequence reads: CTSSFGGELFF. DNA of the CDR3: TGCACCAGCAGCTTCGGCGGGGAGCTGTTTTTT.